The 16 T cell receptor beta chains below come from one sample, sequenced in a study of vaccination and CD4 T cells after COVID-19. These receptors have no identified antigens. Treatment given: roughly 10-day PBMC culture with coronavirus spike peptide pools or control peptides (ViraFEST assay). Scientists ran DNA taken from cultured CD4+ T cells through the Oncomine TCR Beta short-read assay for sequencing. In TCRdb, the PCR reads were re-called with MiXCR into one record per CDR3 protein. Of approximately 15,000 distinct CDR3 sequences in the sample, 51% are singletons; the top ten hold around 13%. The sample taken for sequencing was CD4+ T cells from blood, cultured in vitro. These receptors were obtained from a human donor who had recovered from COVID-19.

This sequence joins TRBV27 and TRBJ1-1; unclear D gene. From germline, CDR1 is MNHEY and CDR2 SMNVEV (reference sequence). The ends were cut back, 6 bases at V and 8 bases at J, with 16 bases in the middle. CDR3 length: 13 amino acids. In DNA, the CDR3 is TGTGCCAGCAGCTCACCCATTTTAAGAGAAGCTTTCTTT. Amino acid sequence: CASSSPILREAFF.

The chain is built from TRBV19 and TRBJ2-3; 9 nucleotides match TRBD1. Germline V lookup: CDR1 LNHDA, CDR2 SQIVND (reference sequence). The CDR3 consists of 14 residues. V lost 7 bases and J lost 6; bases outside the gene matches: 8. In DNA form, the CDR3 reads TGTGCCAGTACCGCGACAGGGGGTTCGGATACGCAGTATTTT. It specifies CASTATGGSDTQYF.

The chain is built from TRBV7-2 and TRBJ1-2; TRBD1 is a possible D gene (5 bases). Germline CDR1 is SGHTA and CDR2 is FQGNSA. V lost 3 bases and J 1 base, leaving 18 bases between the germline ends. The CDR3 is 17 residues long. The CDR3 reads CASSFRVLTEDNYGYTF. CDR3 sequence (DNA): TGTGCCAGCAGCTTTAGGGTCTTGACAGAGGATAACTATGGCTACACCTTC.

The chain employs TRBV6-5 and TRBJ2-2; possibly TRBD1 for D (7 bases). In germline, CDR1 is MNHEY, CDR2 SVGAGI. CDR3 length: 17 amino acids. Trimming stripped 2 bases from V and 0 bases from J, with 13 bases between. This CDR3 is CASSYKGGGANTGELFF. In DNA form, the CDR3 reads TGTGCCAGCAGTTACAAAGGGGGCGGGGCGAACACCGGGGAGCTGTTTTTT.

This clonotype was observed once. The chain employs TRBV5-6 and TRBJ1-1, with D perhaps matching TRBD1 (5 bases). V gave up 0 bases and J gave up 0 bases, with 15 bases separating them. Germline V gene data show CDR1 as SGHDT and CDR2 as YYEEEE. The CDR3 length is 17 residues. Here the CDR3 reads CASSLAKGAHMNTEAFF. The CDR3 coding sequence is TGTGCCAGCAGCTTGGCCAAAGGGGCCCACATGAACACTGAAGCTTTCTTT.

The chain has TRBV11-3 and TRBJ1-5, with a weak D call TRBD1 (5 bases). V lost 1 base, J lost 1 base, and 8 bases lay in between. The CDR3 has 15 amino acids. Germline-derived CDR1 and CDR2 are SGHNT and YENEEA. The CDR3 spells CASSLGPGSNQPQHF. CDR3 DNA sequence: TGTGCCAGCAGCTTAGGACCAGGGAGCAATCAGCCCCAGCATTTT.

J is TRBJ2-3 and V is TRBV20-1, with a tentative D call TRBD1 (5 bases). CDR1 is DFQATT and CDR2 is SNEGSKA in the germline V gene (reference sequence). The CDR3 sequence is 14 residues long. With 4 bases removed from V and 6 bases from J, the gap between germline ends came to 17 bases. This CDR3 reads CSAIGAHLPDTQYF. In DNA, the CDR3 is TGCAGTGCTATAGGGGCACACCTCCCCGATACGCAGTATTTT.

This clonotype was recorded a few times. The genes are TRBV7-2 and TRBJ2-2; 9 bases agree with TRBD2. The CDR3 is 18 amino acids. After removal of 4 bases from V and 5 bases from J, the junction contained 14 bases not matched to a gene. Germline CDR1 reads SGHTA; CDR2 reads FQGNSA. CDR3 region: CASSSRLVSGSGTGELFF. The CDR3 DNA is TGTGCCAGCAGCTCGAGACTGGTTAGCGGGAGCGGGACCGGGGAGCTGTTTTTT.

The genes are TRBV20-1 and TRBJ1-2; 10 nucleotides match TRBD1. V was pared by 6 bases and J by 0 bases, with 1 base of the junction left unmatched. This CDR3 is 13 amino acids long. Germline loops: CDR1 DFQATT, CDR2 SNEGSKA (reference sequence). In nucleotides, the CDR3 is TGCAGTGCAGGACAGGGGGCTAACTATGGCTACACCTTC. This gives the protein CSAGQGANYGYTF.

The rearrangement links TRBV19 to TRBJ2-7; D might be TRBD1 or TRBD2, each matching 5 bases. Trimming took off 5 bases at V and 12 bases at J, with 17 bases between the two ends. The CDR3 sequence is 12 residues long. Germline V gene data show CDR1 as LNHDA and CDR2 as SQIVND (reference sequence). The CDR3 region has the DNA TGTGCCAGTAGTGAGGGACGGTCAAAGTGGTACTTC. Protein: CASSEGRSKWYF. The entire variable domain, with the rest obtained from reference TRBV19 and TRBJ2-7, is as follows: DGGITQSPKYLFRKEGQNVTLSCEQNLNHDAMYWYRQDPGQGLRLIYYSQIVNDFQKGDIAEGYSVSREKKESFPLTVTSAQKNPTAFYLCASSEGRSKWYFGPGTRLTVT.

This clonotype was counted between two and nine times. In nucleotides, the CDR3 is TGTGCCAGCAGTTATTCGACAGGGGTGGCTGAAGCTTTCTTT. The encoded protein is CASSYSTGVAEAFF. The chain couples TRBV6-2 or TRBV6-3 to TRBJ1-1; 8 bases line up with TRBD1. The V gene end was trimmed by 3 bases and the J gene end by 6 bases; junction bases not matched to a gene: 6. Germline loops: CDR1 MNHEY, CDR2 SVGEGT. The CDR3 length is 14 residues.

V gene TRBV12-3 or TRBV12-4 combines with J gene TRBJ2-3; no definite D call. V shed 0 bases and J shed 3 bases, with 10 bases lying between them. This CDR3 comprises 15 residues. CDR3 region: CASSLAGRITDTQYF. Here the CDR3 DNA reads TGTGCCAGCAGTTTAGCGGGCAGGATAACAGATACGCAGTATTTT.

The rearrangement links TRBV9 to TRBJ1-1; D unclear. The CDR3 extends over 14 amino acids. Per the germline V gene, CDR1 is SGDLS and CDR2 is YYNGEE. V was trimmed by 1 base and J by 1 base, leaving 8 bases between them. The CDR3 reads CASSVRGSNTEAFF. The CDR3 DNA sequence: TGTGCCAGCAGCGTAAGAGGGTCGAACACTGAAGCTTTCTTT.

This CDR3 is CASSPGKGNTEAFF. The CDR3 region has the DNA TGTGCCAGCAGCCCGGGGAAAGGAAACACTGAAGCTTTCTTT. This chain connects TRBV25-1 to TRBJ1-1, with no clear D. Per germline, CDR1 MGHDK and CDR2 SYGVNS. This CDR3 has 14 residues. The V gene lost 6 bases and the J gene lost 2 bases, with 13 bases spanning the gap.

In DNA form, the CDR3 reads TGTGCCAGCAGTTGGGCTAATGAAAAACTGTTTTTT. Translating it yields CASSWANEKLFF. This sequence joins TRBV6-5 and TRBJ1-4; D uncertain. The CDR3 contains 12 residues. The germline gives CDR1 MNHEY, CDR2 SVGAGI. The V gene lost 4 bases and the J gene lost 3 bases, with 3 bases spanning the gap.

V is TRBV7-2 and J is TRBJ1-3; D is uncertain. Germline V CDR1 and CDR2: SGHTA, FQGNSA. The V end was cut by 3 bases, the J end by 1 base, with 4 bases between. The CDR3 runs 13 residues. CDR3 DNA sequence: TGTGCCAGCAGCTTGGAGTCTGGAAACACCATATATTTT. Protein sequence: CASSLESGNTIYF.